This T cell receptor beta chain was observed in a study of naive and memory T cell subsets. Study results and caveats: Naive repertoires, especially CD8, held a few larger clonotypes, possibly memory cells re-expressing CD45RA. In naive cells, over 95% of TCR sequences were seen only once.

An equimolar mix of two oligonucleotides served as the beta constant-region primer for TRBC1 and TRBC2. The ligated cDNA underwent four PCR rounds using SP2 and nested alpha and beta constant-region primers. A 12-nucleotide UMI and the SP2 primer were added to the cDNA 3' end by oligonucleotide ligation. TCRdb analysed the UMI-ligation and nested PCR reads with MiXCR anew, one entry per CDR3 protein. The sample includes around 140,000 distinct CDR3 sequences, about 23% of them seen just once. This clonotype was seen a few times. Its antigen is currently unknown. This receptor was taken from a human donor in good health. The sequenced material came from naive CD4+ T cells from blood.

The DNA of the CDR3 is TGCGCCAGCAGCTCGGACGGAATCTACGAGCAGTACTTC. It codes for CASSSDGIYEQYF. This rearrangement joins TRBV4-1 to TRBJ2-7; D remains ambiguous. V lost 5 bases to trimming and J lost 3 bases, with 11 bases between them. There are 13 residues in the CDR3. The germline V gene encodes CDR1 MGHRA and CDR2 YSYEKL.